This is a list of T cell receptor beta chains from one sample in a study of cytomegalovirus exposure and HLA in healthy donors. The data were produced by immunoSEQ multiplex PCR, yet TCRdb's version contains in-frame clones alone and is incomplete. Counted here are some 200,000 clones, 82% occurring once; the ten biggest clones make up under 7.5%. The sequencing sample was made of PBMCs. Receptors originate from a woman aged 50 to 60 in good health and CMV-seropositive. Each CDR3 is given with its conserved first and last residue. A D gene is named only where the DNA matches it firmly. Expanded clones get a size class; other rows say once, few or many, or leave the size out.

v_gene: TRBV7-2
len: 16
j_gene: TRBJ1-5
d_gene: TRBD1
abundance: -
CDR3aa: CASSLDGTGGFQPQHF
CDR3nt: TGTGCCAGCAGCTTGGACGGGACAGGGGGGTTTCAGCCCCAGCATTTT

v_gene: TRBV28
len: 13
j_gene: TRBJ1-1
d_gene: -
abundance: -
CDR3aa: CASSFGATFKAFF
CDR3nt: TGTGCCAGCAGTTTTGGGGCGACCTTTAAAGCTTTCTTT

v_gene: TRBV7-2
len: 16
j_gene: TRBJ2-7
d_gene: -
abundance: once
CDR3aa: CASSLRTATHSYEQYF
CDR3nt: TGTGCCAGCAGCTTAAGGACAGCTACTCACTCCTACGAGCAGTACTTC

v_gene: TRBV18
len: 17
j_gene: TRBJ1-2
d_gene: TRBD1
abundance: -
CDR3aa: CASSLTDRGPLNYGYTF
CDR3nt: TGTGCCAGCTCTCTCACGGACAGGGGGCCCCTTAACTATGGCTACACCTTC

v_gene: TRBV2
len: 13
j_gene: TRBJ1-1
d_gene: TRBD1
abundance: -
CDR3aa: CASSGTGARIAFF
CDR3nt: TGTGCCAGCAGTGGGACAGGGGCTCGGATAGCTTTCTTT

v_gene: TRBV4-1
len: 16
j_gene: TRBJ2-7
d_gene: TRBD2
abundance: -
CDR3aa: CASSQNLAGPSYEQYF
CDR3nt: TGCGCCAGCAGCCAAAACCTAGCGGGACCCTCCTACGAGCAGTACTTC

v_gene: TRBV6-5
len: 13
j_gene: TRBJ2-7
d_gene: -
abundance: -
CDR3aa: CASRETANYEQYF
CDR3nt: TGTGCCAGCAGAGAGACAGCCAACTACGAGCAGTACTTC

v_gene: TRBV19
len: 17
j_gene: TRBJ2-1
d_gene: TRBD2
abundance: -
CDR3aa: CASSITSGGYSYNEQFF
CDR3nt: TGTGCCAGTAGTATAACTAGCGGGGGCTACTCCTACAATGAGCAGTTCTTC

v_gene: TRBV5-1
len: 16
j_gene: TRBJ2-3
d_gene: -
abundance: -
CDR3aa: CASSSAGFVSTDTQYF
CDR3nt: TGCGCCAGCAGCAGCGCAGGGTTCGTTAGCACAGATACGCAGTATTTT

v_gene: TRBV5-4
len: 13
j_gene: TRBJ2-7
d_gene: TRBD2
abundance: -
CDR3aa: CASSLGGGYEQYF
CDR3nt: TGTGCCAGCAGCTTGGGGGGGGGATACGAGCAGTACTTC

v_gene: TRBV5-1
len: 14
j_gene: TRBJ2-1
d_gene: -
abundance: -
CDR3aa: CASSLAAGSNEQFF
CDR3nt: TGCGCCAGCAGCTTGGCTGCGGGGAGCAATGAGCAGTTCTTC

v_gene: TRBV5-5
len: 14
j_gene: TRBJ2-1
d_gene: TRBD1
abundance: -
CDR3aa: CASSPVQGADEQFF
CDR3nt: TGTGCCAGCAGCCCCGTCCAGGGGGCTGATGAGCAGTTCTTC

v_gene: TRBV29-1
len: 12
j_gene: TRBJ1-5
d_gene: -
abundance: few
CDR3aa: CSAGGQGQPQHF
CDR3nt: TGCAGCGCCGGCGGGCAGGGGCAGCCCCAGCATTTT

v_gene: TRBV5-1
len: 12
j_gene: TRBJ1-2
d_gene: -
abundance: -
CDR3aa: CASSLDSYGYTF
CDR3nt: TGCGCCAGCAGCTTGGACAGCTATGGCTACACCTTC

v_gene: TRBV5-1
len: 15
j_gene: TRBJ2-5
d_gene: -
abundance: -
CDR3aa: CASSLIAGERQTQYF
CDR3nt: TGCGCCAGCAGCTTGATTGCAGGGGAGCGGCAGACCCAGTACTTC

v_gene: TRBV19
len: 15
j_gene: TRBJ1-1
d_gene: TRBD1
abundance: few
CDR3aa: CASSRTGDLGTEAFF
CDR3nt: TGTGCCAGTAGTAGAACAGGGGATCTGGGCACTGAAGCTTTCTTT

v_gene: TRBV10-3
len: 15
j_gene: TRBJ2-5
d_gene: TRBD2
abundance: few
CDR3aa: CAISDGLAGKETQYF
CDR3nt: TGTGCCATCAGTGACGGACTAGCGGGTAAAGAGACCCAGTACTTC

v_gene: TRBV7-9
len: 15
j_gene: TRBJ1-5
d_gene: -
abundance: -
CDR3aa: CASSLSGVGNQPQHF
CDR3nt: TGTGCCAGCAGCTTATCAGGGGTGGGCAATCAGCCCCAGCATTTT

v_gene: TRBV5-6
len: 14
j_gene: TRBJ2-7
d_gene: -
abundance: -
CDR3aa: CASSRYRVPYEQYF
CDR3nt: TGTGCCAGCAGCCGATACAGGGTCCCCTACGAGCAGTACTTC

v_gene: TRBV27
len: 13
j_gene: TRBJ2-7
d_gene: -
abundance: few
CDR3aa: CASSGDTFYEQYF
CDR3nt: TGTGCCAGCAGCGGGGACACCTTCTACGAGCAGTACTTC

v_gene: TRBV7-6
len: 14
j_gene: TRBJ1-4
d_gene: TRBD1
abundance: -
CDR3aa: CASSLGQGVEKLFF
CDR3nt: TGTGCCAGCAGCTTAGGACAGGGTGTTGAAAAACTGTTTTTT

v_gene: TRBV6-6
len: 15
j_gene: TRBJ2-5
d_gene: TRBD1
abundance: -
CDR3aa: CASSPWTGSGETQYF
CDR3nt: TGTGCCAGCAGCCCGTGGACAGGGTCGGGAGAGACCCAGTACTTC